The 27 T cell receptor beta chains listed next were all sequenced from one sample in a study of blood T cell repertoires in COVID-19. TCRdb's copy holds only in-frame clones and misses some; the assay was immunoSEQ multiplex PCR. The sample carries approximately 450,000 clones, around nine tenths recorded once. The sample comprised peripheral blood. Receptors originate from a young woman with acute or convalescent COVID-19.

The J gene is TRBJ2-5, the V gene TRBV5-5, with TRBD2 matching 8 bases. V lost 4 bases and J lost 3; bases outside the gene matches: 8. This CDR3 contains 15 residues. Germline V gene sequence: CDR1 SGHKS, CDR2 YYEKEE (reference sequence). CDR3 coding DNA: TGTGCCAGCAGCCTCAGCGGGGGCGGGGAAGAGACCCAGTACTTC. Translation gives CASSLSGGGEETQYF.

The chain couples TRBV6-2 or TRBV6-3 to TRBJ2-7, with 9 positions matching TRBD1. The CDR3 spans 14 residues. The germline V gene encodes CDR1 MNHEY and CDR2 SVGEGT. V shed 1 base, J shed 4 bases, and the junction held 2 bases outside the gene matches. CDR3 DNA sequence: TGTGCCAGCAGTTACTTCGGACAGGGGTACGAGCAGTACTTC. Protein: CASSYFGQGYEQYF.

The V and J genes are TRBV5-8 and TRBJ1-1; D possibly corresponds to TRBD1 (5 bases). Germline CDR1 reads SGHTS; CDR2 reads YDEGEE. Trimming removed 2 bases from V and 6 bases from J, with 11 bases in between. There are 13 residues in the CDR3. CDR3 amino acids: CASSLIGGAEAFF. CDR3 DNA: TGTGCCAGCAGCTTAATTGGGGGGGCTGAAGCTTTCTTT.

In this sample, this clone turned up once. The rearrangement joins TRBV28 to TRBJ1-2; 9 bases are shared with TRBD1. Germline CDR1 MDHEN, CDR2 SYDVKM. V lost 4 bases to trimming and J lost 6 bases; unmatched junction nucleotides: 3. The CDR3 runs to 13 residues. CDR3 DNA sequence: TGTGCCAGCAGTTCCGGGACAGGGAATGGCTACACCTTC. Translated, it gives CASSSGTGNGYTF.

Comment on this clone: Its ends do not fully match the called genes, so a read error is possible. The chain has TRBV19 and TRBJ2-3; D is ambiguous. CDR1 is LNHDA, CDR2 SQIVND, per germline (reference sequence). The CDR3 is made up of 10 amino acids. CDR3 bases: TGTGCCAGTAGCATAGATACGCAGTATTTT. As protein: CASSIDTQYF.

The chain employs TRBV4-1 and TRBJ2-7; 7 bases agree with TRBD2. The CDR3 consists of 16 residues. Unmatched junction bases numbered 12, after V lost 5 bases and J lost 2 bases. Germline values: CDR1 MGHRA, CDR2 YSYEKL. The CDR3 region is CASSKVSGTLAYEQYF. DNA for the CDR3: TGCGCCAGCAGCAAAGTCAGCGGGACCCTCGCCTACGAGCAGTACTTC.

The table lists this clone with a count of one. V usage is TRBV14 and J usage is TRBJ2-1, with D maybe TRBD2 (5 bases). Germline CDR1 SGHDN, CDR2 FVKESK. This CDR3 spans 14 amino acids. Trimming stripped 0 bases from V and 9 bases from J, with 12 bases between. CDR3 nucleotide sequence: TGTGCCAGCAGCCAAGAATGGAGAGGGTCTGAGCAGTTCTTC. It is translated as CASSQEWRGSEQFF.

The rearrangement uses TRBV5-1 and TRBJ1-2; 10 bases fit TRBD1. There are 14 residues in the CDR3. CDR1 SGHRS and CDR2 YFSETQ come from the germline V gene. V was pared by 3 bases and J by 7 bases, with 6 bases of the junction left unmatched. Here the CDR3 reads CASSYRTGGSGYTF. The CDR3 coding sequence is TGCGCCAGCAGCTACCGGACAGGGGGTAGTGGCTACACCTTC.

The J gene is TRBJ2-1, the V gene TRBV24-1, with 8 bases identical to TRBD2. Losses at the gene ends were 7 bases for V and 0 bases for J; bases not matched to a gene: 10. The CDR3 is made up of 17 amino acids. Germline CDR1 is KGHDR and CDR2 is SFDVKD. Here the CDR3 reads CATSRGGPRSSYNEQFF. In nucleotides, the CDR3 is TGTGCCACCAGCCGGGGGGGGCCCCGGAGCTCCTACAATGAGCAGTTCTTC.

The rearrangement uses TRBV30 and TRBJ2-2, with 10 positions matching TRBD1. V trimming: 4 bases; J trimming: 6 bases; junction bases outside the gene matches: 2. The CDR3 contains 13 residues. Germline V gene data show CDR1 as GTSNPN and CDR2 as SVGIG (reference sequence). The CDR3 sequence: CAWNGQGAGELFF. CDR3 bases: TGTGCCTGGAATGGACAGGGGGCCGGGGAGCTGTTTTTT. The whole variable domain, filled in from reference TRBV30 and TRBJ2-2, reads SQTIHQWPATLVQPVGSPLSLECTVEGTSNPNLYWYRQAAGRGLQLLFYSVGIGQISSEVPQNLSASRPQDRQFILSSKKLLLSDSGFYLCAWNGQGAGELFFGEGSRLTVL.

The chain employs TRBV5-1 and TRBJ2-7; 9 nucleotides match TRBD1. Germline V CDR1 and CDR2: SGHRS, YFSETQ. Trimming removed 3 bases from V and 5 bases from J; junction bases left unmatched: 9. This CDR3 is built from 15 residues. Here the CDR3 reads CASSSPGTGFHEQYF. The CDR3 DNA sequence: TGCGCCAGCAGCTCCCCCGGGACAGGGTTCCACGAGCAGTACTTC. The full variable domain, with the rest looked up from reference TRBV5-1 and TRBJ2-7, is KAGVTQTPRYLIKTRGQQVTLSCSPISGHRSVSWYQQTPGQGLQFLFEYFSETQRNKGNFPGRFSGRQFSNSRSEMNVSTLELGDSALYLCASSSPGTGFHEQYFGPGTRLTVT.

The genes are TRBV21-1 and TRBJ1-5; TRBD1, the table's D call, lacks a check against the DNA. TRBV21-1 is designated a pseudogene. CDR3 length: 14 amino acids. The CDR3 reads CASTADRDHQPQHF. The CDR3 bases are TGTGCCAGCACAGCGGACAGGGATCATCAGCCCCAGCATTTT.

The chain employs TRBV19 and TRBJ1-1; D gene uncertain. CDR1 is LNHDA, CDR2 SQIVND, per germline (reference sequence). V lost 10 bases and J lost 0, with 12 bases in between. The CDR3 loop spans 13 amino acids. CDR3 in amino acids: CATRNYLNTEAFF. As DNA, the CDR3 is TGTGCCACAAGAAACTACCTGAACACTGAAGCTTTCTTT.

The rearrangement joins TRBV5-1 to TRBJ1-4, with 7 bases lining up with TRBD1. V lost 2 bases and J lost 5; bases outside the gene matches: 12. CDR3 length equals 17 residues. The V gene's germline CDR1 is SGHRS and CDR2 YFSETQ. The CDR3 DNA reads TGCGCCAGCAGCTTTCGGGGTTTGGGACAGCAGAATGAAAAACTGTTTTTT. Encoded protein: CASSFRGLGQQNEKLFF.

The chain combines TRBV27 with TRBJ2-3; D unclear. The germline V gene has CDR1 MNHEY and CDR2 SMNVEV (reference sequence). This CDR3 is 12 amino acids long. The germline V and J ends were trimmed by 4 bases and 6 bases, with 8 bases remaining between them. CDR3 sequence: CASSSPPDTQYF. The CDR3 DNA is TGTGCCAGCAGTTCTCCCCCTGATACGCAGTATTTT.

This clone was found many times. In DNA, the CDR3 is TGTGCCAGCAGTTCATTGGCGCAGGGGGCGCCTGAGCAGTACTTC. Residues: CASSSLAQGAPEQYF. V usage is TRBV28 and J usage is TRBJ2-7, with TRBD1 identical over 8 bases. The CDR3 contains 15 residues. CDR1 MDHEN and CDR2 SYDVKM come from the germline V gene. Germline trimming cut 4 bases from V and 7 bases from J; bases unmatched to any gene: 12.

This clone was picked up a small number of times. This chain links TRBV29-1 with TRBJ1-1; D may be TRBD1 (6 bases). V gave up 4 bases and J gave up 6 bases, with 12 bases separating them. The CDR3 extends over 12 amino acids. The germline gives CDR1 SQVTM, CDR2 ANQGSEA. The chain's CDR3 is CSVAGGLAEAFF. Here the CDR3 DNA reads TGCAGCGTTGCCGGGGGGCTCGCTGAAGCTTTCTTT.

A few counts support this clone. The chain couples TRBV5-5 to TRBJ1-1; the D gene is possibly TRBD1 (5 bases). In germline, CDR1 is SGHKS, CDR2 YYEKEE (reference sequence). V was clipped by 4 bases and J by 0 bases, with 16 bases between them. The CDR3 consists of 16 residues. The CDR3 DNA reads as TGTGCCAGCAGCCCTACGGGGGGGGTCATGAACACTGAAGCTTTCTTT. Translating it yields CASSPTGGVMNTEAFF.

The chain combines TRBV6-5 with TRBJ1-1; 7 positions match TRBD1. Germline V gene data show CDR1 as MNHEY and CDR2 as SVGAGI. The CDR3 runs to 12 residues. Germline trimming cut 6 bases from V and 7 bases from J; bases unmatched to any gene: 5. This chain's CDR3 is CASRPGGFEAFF. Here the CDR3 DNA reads TGTGCCAGCAGACCAGGGGGGTTTGAAGCTTTCTTT.

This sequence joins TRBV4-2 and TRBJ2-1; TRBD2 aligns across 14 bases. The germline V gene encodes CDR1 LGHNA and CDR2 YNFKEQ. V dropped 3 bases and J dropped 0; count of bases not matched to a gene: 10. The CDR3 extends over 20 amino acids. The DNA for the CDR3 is TGTGCCAGCAGCCACCAACTGGGACTAGCGGGGGCTAGCTCCTACAATGAGCAGTTCTTC. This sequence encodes CASSHQLGLAGASSYNEQFF.

The CDR3 is CASSPPTRGHNNTF. The CDR3 DNA reads as TGTGCCAGCAGTCCTCCAACACGGGGACATAACAACACCTTC. The chain couples TRBV6-6 to TRBJ1-2; D may be TRBD1 (6 bases). The germline V gene has CDR1 MNHNY and CDR2 SVGAGI (reference sequence). This CDR3 contains 14 residues. Trimming took off 5 bases at V and 12 bases at J, with 22 bases between the two ends.

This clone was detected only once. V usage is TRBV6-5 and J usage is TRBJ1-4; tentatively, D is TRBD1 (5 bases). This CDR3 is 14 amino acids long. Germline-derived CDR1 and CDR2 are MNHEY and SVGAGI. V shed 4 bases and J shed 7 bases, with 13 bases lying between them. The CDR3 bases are TGTGCCAGCAGTTCGCCAGGGTGGAGTGAAAAACTGTTTTTT. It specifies CASSSPGWSEKLFF.

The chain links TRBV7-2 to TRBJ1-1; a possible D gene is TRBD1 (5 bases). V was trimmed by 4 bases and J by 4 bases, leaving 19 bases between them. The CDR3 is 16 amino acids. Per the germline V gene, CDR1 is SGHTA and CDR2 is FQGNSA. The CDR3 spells CASSYRTSGWSTEAFF. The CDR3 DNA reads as TGTGCCAGCAGCTACCGAACCTCAGGGTGGAGCACTGAAGCTTTCTTT.

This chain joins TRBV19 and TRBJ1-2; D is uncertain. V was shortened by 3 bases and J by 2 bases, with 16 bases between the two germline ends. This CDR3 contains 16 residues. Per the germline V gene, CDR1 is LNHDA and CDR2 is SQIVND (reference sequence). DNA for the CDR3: TGTGCCAGTAGTATCGGACTTGTGGGCAGCAACTATGGCTACACCTTC. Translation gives CASSIGLVGSNYGYTF.

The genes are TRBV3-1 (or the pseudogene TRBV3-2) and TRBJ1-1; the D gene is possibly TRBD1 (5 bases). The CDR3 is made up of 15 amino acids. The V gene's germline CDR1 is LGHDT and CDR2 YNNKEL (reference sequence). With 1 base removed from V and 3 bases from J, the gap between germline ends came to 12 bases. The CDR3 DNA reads TGTGCCAGCAGCCAAGGTCGGAGACAGTACACTGAAGCTTTCTTT. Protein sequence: CASSQGRRQYTEAFF.

The chain's CDR3 is CASSPDLNEQFF. The CDR3, as DNA: TGTGCCAGCAGCCCGGACTTGAATGAGCAGTTCTTC. This chain uses TRBV3-1 (or the pseudogene TRBV3-2) with TRBJ2-1, with a possible D match to TRBD2 (5 bases). V was trimmed by 4 bases and J by 7 bases, leaving 8 bases between them. CDR3 length equals 12 residues. The germline gives CDR1 LGHDT, CDR2 YNNKEL (reference sequence).

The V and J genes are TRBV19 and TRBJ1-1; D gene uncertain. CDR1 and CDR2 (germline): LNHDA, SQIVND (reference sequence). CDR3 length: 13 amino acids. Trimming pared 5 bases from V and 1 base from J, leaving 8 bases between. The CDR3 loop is CASSVTRNTEAFF. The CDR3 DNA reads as TGTGCCAGTAGTGTGACTAGGAACACTGAAGCTTTCTTT.